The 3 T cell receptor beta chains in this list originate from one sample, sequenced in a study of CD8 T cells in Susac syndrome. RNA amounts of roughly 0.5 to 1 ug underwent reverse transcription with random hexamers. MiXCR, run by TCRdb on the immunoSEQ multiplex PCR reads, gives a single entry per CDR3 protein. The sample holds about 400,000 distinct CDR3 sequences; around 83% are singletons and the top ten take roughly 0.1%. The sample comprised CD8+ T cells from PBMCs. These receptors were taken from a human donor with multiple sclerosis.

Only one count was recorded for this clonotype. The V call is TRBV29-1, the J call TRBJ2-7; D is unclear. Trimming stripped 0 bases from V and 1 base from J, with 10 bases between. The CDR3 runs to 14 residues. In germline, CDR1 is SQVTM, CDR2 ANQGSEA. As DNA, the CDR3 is TGCAGCGTTGAAGATCAAGGCGAATCCTACGAGCAGTACTTC. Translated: CSVEDQGESYEQYF.

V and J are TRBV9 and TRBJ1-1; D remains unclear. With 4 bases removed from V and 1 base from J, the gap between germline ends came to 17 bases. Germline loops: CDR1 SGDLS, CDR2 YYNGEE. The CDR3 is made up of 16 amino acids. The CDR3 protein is CASSSRPETTNTEAFF. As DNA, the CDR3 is TGTGCCAGCAGCTCCCGACCGGAAACTACGAACACTGAAGCTTTCTTT.

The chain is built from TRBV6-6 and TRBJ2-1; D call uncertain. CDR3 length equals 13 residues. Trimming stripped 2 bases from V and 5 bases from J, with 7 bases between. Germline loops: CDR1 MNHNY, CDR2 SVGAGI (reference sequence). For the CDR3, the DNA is TGTGCCAGCAGTTACGGGTCAGACAATGAGCAGTTCTTC. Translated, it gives CASSYGSDNEQFF.